The 3 T cell receptor beta chains presented below share a single source sample, sequenced in a study of OX40 agonist ivuxolimab in advanced cancers. Generated by immunoSEQ multiplex PCR, the TCRdb table keeps only in-frame clones and is missing some. The sample yields more than 65,000 clones, roughly 80% seen once. This sample comprised CD4+ or CD8+ T cells sorted from blood, obtained in a trial of the OX40 agonist ivuxolimab. These receptors were taken from an adult with an advanced solid tumor such as melanoma, head and neck, liver or kidney cancer.

V usage is TRBV4-1 and J usage is TRBJ1-1; TRBD1 matches at 9 bases. This CDR3 contains 16 residues. The germline gives CDR1 MGHRA, CDR2 YSYEKL. V dropped 4 bases and J dropped 2; count of bases not matched to a gene: 8. CDR3 protein: CASSLQQGAGNTEAFF. CDR3 sequence (DNA): TGCGCCAGCAGCCTACAACAGGGGGCAGGTAACACTGAAGCTTTCTTT.

This clone was seen once. The chain employs TRBV4-3 and TRBJ2-3; tentative D call: TRBD2 (5 bases). This CDR3 comprises 15 residues. Trimming removed 2 bases from V and 3 bases from J, with 12 bases in between. CDR1 LGHNA and CDR2 YSLEER come from the germline V gene. CDR3 sequence reads: CASSQLGNPTDTQYF. In nucleotides, the CDR3 is TGCGCCAGCAGCCAACTCGGGAATCCTACAGATACGCAGTATTTT.

The chain has TRBV10-2 and TRBJ1-6, with 10 nucleotides matching TRBD1. The CDR3 contains 14 residues. Germline V CDR1 and CDR2: WSHSY, SAAADI. V lost 4 bases to trimming and J lost 10 bases; unmatched junction nucleotides: 4. DNA for the CDR3: TGCGCCAGCAGTGTGGGGACAGGGGTATCACCCCTCCACTTT. This translates into CASSVGTGVSPLHF.